These 16 T cell receptor beta chains were all obtained from the same sample, sequenced in a study of cytomegalovirus exposure and HLA in healthy donors. TCRdb's table, derived via immunoSEQ multiplex PCR, lists solely in-frame clones and lacks some. The profile shows under 350,000 clones, 80% to 90% of them singletons. The sequencing input was PBMCs. These receptors were obtained from a woman aged 18-29 years in good health and CMV-seronegative.

This clone was detected only once. V is TRBV7-9 and J is TRBJ1-4; 7 bases fit TRBD1. The CDR3 totals 14 residues. The trim removed 5 bases at V and 5 bases at J, leaving 5 bases unmatched. The germline CDR1 and CDR2 sequences are SEHNR and FQNEAQ (reference sequence). This CDR3 is CASSLGQPNEKLFF. In nucleotides, the CDR3 is TGTGCCAGCAGCCTGGGACAGCCGAATGAAAAACTGTTTTTT.

This clone showed up just once. This chain joins TRBV27 and TRBJ2-7; 8 bases agree with TRBD1. The V gene's germline CDR1 is MNHEY and CDR2 SMNVEV (reference sequence). The ends lost 2 bases at V and 3 bases at J; junction bases unmatched: 6. The CDR3 consists of 15 residues. CDR3 in DNA: TGTGCCAGCAGTTTACGGACAGGGAGGAACTACGAGCAGTACTTC. It yields the protein CASSLRTGRNYEQYF.

This clone has a single count. The rearrangement joins TRBV10-3 to TRBJ2-2; 9 bases map to TRBD2. CDR3 size: 13 residues. Trimming cost V 9 bases and J 7 bases; bases outside gene matches: 6. The germline V gene encodes CDR1 ENHRY and CDR2 SYGVKD. The CDR3 region has the DNA TGTGCCATGAGGACTAGCGTCGTCGGGGAGCTGTTTTTT. Translated: CAMRTSVVGELFF.

This clone showed up just once. The rearrangement joins TRBV23-1 to TRBJ1-2; possible D gene TRBD1, 6 bases. TRBV23-1 is placed among ORFs of uncertain function. The CDR3 is 15 residues long. V was shortened by 3 bases and J by 4 bases, with 15 bases between the two germline ends. CDR3 coding DNA: TGCGCCAGCAGTCACCCTACTACAGGGCGCTATGGCTACACCTTC. Protein product: CASSHPTTGRYGYTF.

The chain has TRBV4-1 and TRBJ1-2; D remains ambiguous. This CDR3 region has 13 residues. Germline lookup yields CDR1 MGHRA and CDR2 YSYEKL. Trimming shortened V by 0 bases and J by 4 bases, and 6 bases separated the two germline ends. This chain's CDR3 is CASSQDEGYGYTF. In DNA, the CDR3 is TGCGCCAGCAGCCAAGATGAGGGCTATGGCTACACCTTC.

V and J are TRBV12-5 and TRBJ2-5, with 7 bases fitting TRBD1. The ends lost 1 base at V and 4 bases at J; junction bases unmatched: 9. The germline gives CDR1 LGHNT, CDR2 FRNRAP. The CDR3 runs 16 residues. The CDR3 here is CASGLGRDSLRETQYF. CDR3 coding DNA: TGTGCTAGTGGTTTGGGCCGGGACAGCCTACGAGAGACCCAGTACTTC.

The chain employs TRBV4-1 and TRBJ1-2, with 7 nucleotides matching TRBD1. CDR1 is MGHRA, CDR2 YSYEKL, per germline. CDR3 length: 16 amino acids. V gave up 0 bases and J gave up 6 bases; unmatched junction bases: 10. CDR3 amino acids: CASSQDSPRGYDGYTF. DNA of the CDR3: TGCGCCAGCAGCCAAGATTCGCCCAGGGGGTATGATGGCTACACCTTC.

The chain has TRBV2 and TRBJ2-2; no reliable D call. The CDR3 contains 13 residues. CDR1 SNHLY and CDR2 FYNNEI come from the germline V gene. Trimming pared 1 base from V and 6 bases from J, leaving 6 bases between. The CDR3 protein is CASSEVPSGELFF. The CDR3 DNA follows: TGTGCCAGCAGTGAAGTCCCGTCCGGGGAGCTGTTTTTT.

The rearrangement uses TRBV7-9 and TRBJ2-7; 7 bases map to TRBD1. The CDR3 covers 13 residues. Germline CDR1 reads SEHNR; CDR2 reads FQNEAQ (reference sequence). Trimming at V came to 8 bases and at J to 5 bases, leaving 9 bases not matched to a gene. The CDR3: CASGRQGDHEQYF. The CDR3 nucleotides read TGTGCCAGCGGGAGACAGGGTGACCACGAGCAGTACTTC.

The chain joins TRBV30 to TRBJ2-5; possibly TRBD1 for D (5 bases). Trimming removed 0 bases at V and 4 bases at J, with 12 bases between. Germline loops: CDR1 GTSNPN, CDR2 SVGIG (reference sequence). CDR3 length equals 14 residues. The CDR3 reads CAWSVGARRETQYF. The CDR3 DNA sequence: TGTGCCTGGAGTGTTGGGGCCCGACGAGAGACCCAGTACTTC.

The chain links TRBV7-9 to TRBJ1-6; 9 positions match TRBD1. The CDR3 is made up of 17 amino acids. Trimming took 1 base from V and 4 from J; bases not matched to a gene: 5. Germline V gene lookup returns CDR1 SEHNR and CDR2 FQNEAQ (reference sequence). CDR3 bases: TGTGCCAGCAGCTTAGGTAGGACAGGGGTTTATAATTCACCCCTCCACTTT. As protein: CASSLGRTGVYNSPLHF.

The CDR3 region is CASSLGQGVGNEQFF. CDR3 DNA: TGTGCCAGCAGCTTGGGACAGGGGGTGGGTAATGAGCAGTTCTTC. This chain uses TRBV7-9 with TRBJ2-1; 11 bases map to TRBD1. The CDR3 length is 15 residues. Unmatched junction bases numbered 5, after V lost 3 bases and J lost 7 bases. CDR1 SEHNR and CDR2 FQNEAQ come from the germline V gene (reference sequence).

This chain connects TRBV5-6 to TRBJ2-3, with 7 bases aligning to TRBD1. The V and J ends lost 4 bases and 3 bases, in that order; junction bases with no gene match: 5. The germline gives CDR1 SGHDT, CDR2 YYEEEE. The CDR3 contains 14 residues. The CDR3 bases are TGTGCCAGCAGCAACGGACAGGTAACAGATACGCAGTATTTT. It codes for CASSNGQVTDTQYF.

This sequence joins TRBV14 and TRBJ1-2; no clear D. Germline CDR1 is SGHDN and CDR2 is FVKESK. Between the trimmed V and J ends, which lost 4 bases and 7 bases, there was a span of 13 bases. The CDR3 length is 13 residues. The CDR3 bases are TGTGCCAGCAGCCCGTCCCCGGGTGGTGGCTACACCTTC. Encoded protein: CASSPSPGGGYTF.

This sequence joins TRBV10-2 and TRBJ2-7, with 11 bases aligning to TRBD1. CDR1 and CDR2 from the germline V gene are WSHSY and SAAADI. V trimming: 10 bases; J trimming: 6 bases; junction bases outside the gene matches: 5. CDR3 length: 12 amino acids. The chain's CDR3 is CAIRTGGGEQYF. The CDR3 DNA sequence: TGCGCCATCCGGACAGGGGGCGGCGAGCAGTACTTC.

Only a few counts were recorded for this clone. The chain links TRBV28 to TRBJ2-7; weak D call: TRBD2 (6 bases). Trimming took off 6 bases at V and 2 bases at J, with 20 bases between the two ends. Germline V CDR1 and CDR2: MDHEN, SYDVKM. This CDR3 has 16 amino acids. The CDR3 DNA follows: TGTGCCAGCAGAAGTGGGGGGACGAGTTTCACCTACGAGCAGTACTTC. It codes for CASRSGGTSFTYEQYF.